A selection of T cell receptor beta chains follows, all from one sample in a study of blood T cells in healthy people across ages. TCRdb itself ran the 5' RACE reads through MiXCR, one entry per CDR3 protein. The repertoire holds more than 800,000 distinct CDR3 sequences, with about 30% as singletons. Material for sequencing was blood. The receptors were gathered from a woman over 75 in good health. CDR3s include the opening cysteine and the closing phenylalanine or tryptophan.

v_call	j_call	cdr3_aa
TRBV12-3/TRBV12-4	TRBJ2-2	CASSSRQGNTGERFF
TRBV20-1	TRBJ2-1	CSAPPGQGHGEQFF
TRBV12-3/TRBV12-4	TRBJ1-1	CASSSRELHTEAFF
TRBV25-1	TRBJ1-3	CASPGHSHAGNTIYF
TRBV6-2/TRBV6-3	TRBJ1-4	CASSPRRDGENEKLFF
TRBV3-1	TRBJ2-1	CASSRTPQTSSYNEQFF
TRBV30	TRBJ1-5	CAWSPDRTGVYQPQHF
TRBV24-1	TRBJ2-1	CATGKTAGPYNEQFF
TRBV20-1	TRBJ1-1	CSVLWTGGAGEAFF
TRBV7-9	TRBJ2-1	CAGTLEGNNEQFF
TRBV7-2	TRBJ2-1	CASSLDGQVSGEQFF
TRBV5-5	TRBJ2-7	CASSWVQSEYEQYF
TRBV27	TRBJ2-5	CASSPSLRGETQYF
TRBV7-2	TRBJ2-3	CASSPENTQYF
TRBV10-1	TRBJ2-1	CASSESLAGGSNEQFF
TRBV13	TRBJ1-1	CASGLEGQTGTEAFF
TRBV6-4	TRBJ2-2	CASSASGGTNTGELFF
TRBV25-1	TRBJ1-4	CASSEYVRAGVSEKLFF
TRBV6-1	TRBJ1-5	CASIRTGFNQPQHF
TRBV24-1	TRBJ1-5	CATSGPTGNQPQHF
TRBV18	-	CASSPNRGQGINEQYF
TRBV5-5	TRBJ1-2	CASSSGTGGYSYYGYTF
TRBV5-1	TRBJ2-6	CASSPLDRVGSGANVLTF
TRBV4-2	TRBJ2-4	CASSQDRGTGTKNIQYF
TRBV12-3/TRBV12-4	TRBJ1-2	CASSFSCGYTF
TRBV18	TRBJ2-7	CASSPRSGGVRYEQYF
TRBV9	TRBJ2-2	CASSGGELRGAGELFF
TRBV4-2	TRBJ1-2	CASSQEPSGRGGGYTF
TRBV7-2	TRBJ2-5	CASSLASGAETQYF
TRBV20-1	TRBJ2-5	CSARAKDSLVTETQYF
TRBV20-1	TRBJ2-3	CSARLAGGPKDTQYF
TRBV20-1	TRBJ2-4	CSAPGVAKNIQYF
TRBV4-3	TRBJ2-2	CASSQYTGGVAGELFF
TRBV21-1	TRBJ2-7	CASSPNPRIEGGSYEQYF
TRBV5-1	TRBJ1-3	CASSLASLLSGNTIYF
TRBV27	TRBJ2-7	CASSLSGHTYEQYF
TRBV10-3	TRBJ2-4	CAISDPLIAKNIQYF
TRBV6-1	TRBJ1-1	CASNDRDGTFTEAFF
TRBV7-2	TRBJ2-3	CASNFSFYSSSSTDTQYF
TRBV5-1	TRBJ1-1	CASIERGGSNTEAFF
TRBV20-1	TRBJ2-3	CSARDSEGLADTQYF
TRBV28	TRBJ1-2	CASSPGWRQQGGYTF
TRBV18	TRBJ1-1	CASSPGMRVNTEAFF